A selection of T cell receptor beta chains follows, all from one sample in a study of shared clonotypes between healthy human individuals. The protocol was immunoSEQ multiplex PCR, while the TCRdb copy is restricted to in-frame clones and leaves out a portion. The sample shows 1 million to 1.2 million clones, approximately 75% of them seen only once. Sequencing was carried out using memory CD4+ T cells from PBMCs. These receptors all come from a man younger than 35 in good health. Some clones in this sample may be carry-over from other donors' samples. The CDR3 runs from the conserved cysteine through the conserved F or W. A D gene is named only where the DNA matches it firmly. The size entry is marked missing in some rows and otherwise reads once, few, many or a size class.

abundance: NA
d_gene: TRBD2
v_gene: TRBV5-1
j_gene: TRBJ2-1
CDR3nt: TGCGCCAGCAGCTTGTTTAGCGGGAGTATCAATGAGCAGTTCTTC
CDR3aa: CASSLFSGSINEQFF

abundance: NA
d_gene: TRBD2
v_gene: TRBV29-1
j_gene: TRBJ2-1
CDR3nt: TGCAGCGTCCCCAGGACTAGCGGGAGCTACAATGAGCAGTTCTTC
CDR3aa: CSVPRTSGSYNEQFF

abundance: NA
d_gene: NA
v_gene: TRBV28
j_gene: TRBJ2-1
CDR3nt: TGTGCCAGCAGCCCTTTGAGGGATGGGCAGTTCTTC
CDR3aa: CASSPLRDGQFF

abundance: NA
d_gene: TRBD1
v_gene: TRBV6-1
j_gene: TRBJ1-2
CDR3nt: TGTGCCAGCAGTGAAGGGGGACAGGGGACCTATGGCTACACCTTC
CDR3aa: CASSEGGQGTYGYTF

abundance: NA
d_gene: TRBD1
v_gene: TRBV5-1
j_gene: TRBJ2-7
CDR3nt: TGCGCCAGCAGCTTCAGGGACAGGCTGTTCCACGAGCAGTACTTC
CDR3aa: CASSFRDRLFHEQYF

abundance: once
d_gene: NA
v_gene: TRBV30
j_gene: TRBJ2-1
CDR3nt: TGTGCCTGGAGTGTCGGTCCCAATGAGCAGTTCTTC
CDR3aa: CAWSVGPNEQFF

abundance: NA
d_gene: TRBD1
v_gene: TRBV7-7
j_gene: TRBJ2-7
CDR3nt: TGTGCCAGCAGCTGGGACAGGGACCACGAGCAGTACTTC
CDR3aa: CASSWDRDHEQYF

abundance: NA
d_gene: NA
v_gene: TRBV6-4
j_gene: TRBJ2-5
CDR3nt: TGTGCCAGCAAGGAGAACAGGGTAGAGGAGACCCAGTACTTC
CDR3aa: CASKENRVEETQYF

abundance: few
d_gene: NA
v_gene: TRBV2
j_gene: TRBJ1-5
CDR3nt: TGTGCCAGCAGTGAAAAGCCTGCGGGCTATCAGCCCCAGCATTTT
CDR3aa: CASSEKPAGYQPQHF

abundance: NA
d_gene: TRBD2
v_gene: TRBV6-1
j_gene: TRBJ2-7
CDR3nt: TGTGCCAGCAGTGGACTAGCGGGAGGACCCTACGAGCAGTACTTC
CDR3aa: CASSGLAGGPYEQYF

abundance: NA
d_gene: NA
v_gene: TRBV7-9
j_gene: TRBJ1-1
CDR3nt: TGTGCCAGCAGCTTTACAGGGAGCACTGAAGCTTTCTTT
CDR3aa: CASSFTGSTEAFF

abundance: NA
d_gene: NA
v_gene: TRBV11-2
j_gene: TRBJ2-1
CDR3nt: TGTGCCAGCAGCTTAGTACGGAGTGGTGAGCAGTTCTTC
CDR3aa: CASSLVRSGEQFF

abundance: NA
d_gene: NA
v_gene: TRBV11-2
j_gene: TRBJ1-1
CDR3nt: TGTGCCAGCAGCTTAGCCCCAGGGGTCACTGAAGCTTTCTTT
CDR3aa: CASSLAPGVTEAFF

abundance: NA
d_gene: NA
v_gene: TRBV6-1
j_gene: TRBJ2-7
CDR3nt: TGTGCCAGCAGTGAAAAGGGGTACGAGCAGTACTTC
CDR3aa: CASSEKGYEQYF

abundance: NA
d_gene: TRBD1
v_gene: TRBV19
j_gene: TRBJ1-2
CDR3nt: TGTGCCAGCTCGACCGGACAGGGCTTAGGCTACACCTTC
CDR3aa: CASSTGQGLGYTF

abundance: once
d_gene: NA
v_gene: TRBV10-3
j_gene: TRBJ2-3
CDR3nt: TGTGCCATCAGTGAGCGGAGCTTTAAAGGCACAGATACGCAGTATTTT
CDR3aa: CAISERSFKGTDTQYF

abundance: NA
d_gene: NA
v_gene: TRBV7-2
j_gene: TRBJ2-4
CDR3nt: TGTGCCAGCAGCGCCCCCAGGTTGGGAGCCAAAAACATTCAGTACTTC
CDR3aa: CASSAPRLGAKNIQYF

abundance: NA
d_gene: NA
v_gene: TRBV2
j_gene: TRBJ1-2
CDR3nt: TGTGCCAGCTCCTCGGGACTGCTTAACTATGGCTACACCTTC
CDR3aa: CASSSGLLNYGYTF

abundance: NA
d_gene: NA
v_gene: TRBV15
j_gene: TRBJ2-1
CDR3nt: TGTGCCACTAAAGCCGGACCTCCCCGGGATGAGCAGTTCTTC
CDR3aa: CATKAGPPRDEQFF

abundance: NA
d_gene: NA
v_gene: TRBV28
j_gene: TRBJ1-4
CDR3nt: TGTGCCAGCAGTTTGGAGGACAGTTATGAAAAACTGTTTTTT
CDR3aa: CASSLEDSYEKLFF

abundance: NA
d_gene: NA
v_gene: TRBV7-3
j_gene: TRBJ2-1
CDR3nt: TGTGCCAGCAGCTTAACACGGTGGGACAATGAGCAGTTCTTC
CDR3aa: CASSLTRWDNEQFF

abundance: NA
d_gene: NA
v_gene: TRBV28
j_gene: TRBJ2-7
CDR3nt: TGTGCCAGCAGTCGAGGGGTCCCCCTACGCGAGCAGTACTTC
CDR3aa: CASSRGVPLREQYF

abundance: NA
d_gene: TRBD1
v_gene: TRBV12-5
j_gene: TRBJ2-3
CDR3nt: TGTGCTAGTGGTTTGTGGACAGGGTCCCCAGATACGCAGTATTTT
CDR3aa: CASGLWTGSPDTQYF

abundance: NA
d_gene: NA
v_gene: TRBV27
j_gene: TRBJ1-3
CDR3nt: TGTGCCAGCAGTTTATCTCCGCCAGGGGCCCTGCCAAACACCATATATTTT
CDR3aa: CASSLSPPGALPNTIYF

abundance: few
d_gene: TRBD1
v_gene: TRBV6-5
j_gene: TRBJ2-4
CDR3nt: TGTGCCAGCAGTTACTCTGGGACAGGGATAAACATTCAGTACTTC
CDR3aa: CASSYSGTGINIQYF

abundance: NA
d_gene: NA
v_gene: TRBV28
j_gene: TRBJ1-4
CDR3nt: TGTGCCAGCAGTCCGAACGCCAGGATTGAAAAACTGTTTTTT
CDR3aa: CASSPNARIEKLFF

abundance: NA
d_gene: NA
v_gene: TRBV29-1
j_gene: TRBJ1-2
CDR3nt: TGCAGCGTTGGGGGGGGCAGCAGAGAAGCTAACTATGGCTACACCTTC
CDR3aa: CSVGGGSREANYGYTF

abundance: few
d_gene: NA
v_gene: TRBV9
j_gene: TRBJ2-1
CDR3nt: TGTGCCAGCAGCGTACGGCTGCACAATGAGCAGTTCTTC
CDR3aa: CASSVRLHNEQFF

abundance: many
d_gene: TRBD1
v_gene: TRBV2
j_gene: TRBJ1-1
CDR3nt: TGTGCCAGCAGGGGACAGGGGTTCGGAGCTTTCTTT
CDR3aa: CASRGQGFGAFF

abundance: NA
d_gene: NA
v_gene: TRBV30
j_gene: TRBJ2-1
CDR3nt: TGTGCCTGGCGCCCTGGGGACAATGAGCAGTTCTTC
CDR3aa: CAWRPGDNEQFF

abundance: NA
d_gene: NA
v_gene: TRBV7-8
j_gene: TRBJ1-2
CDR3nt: TGTGCCAGCAGCTTAGAGGGCTACTATGGCTACACCTTC
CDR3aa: CASSLEGYYGYTF

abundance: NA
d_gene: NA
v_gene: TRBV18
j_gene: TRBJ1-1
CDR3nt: TGTGCCAGCTCACCAGTGGGGGACACTGAAGCTTTCTTT
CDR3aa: CASSPVGDTEAFF

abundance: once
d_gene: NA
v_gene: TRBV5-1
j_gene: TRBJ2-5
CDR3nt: TGCGCCAGCAGCGGGACCCCGGGACAAGAGACCCAGTACTTC
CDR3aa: CASSGTPGQETQYF

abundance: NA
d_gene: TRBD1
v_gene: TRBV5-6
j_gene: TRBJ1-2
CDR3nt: TGTGCCAGTAACCAGGGGGCGCGTGGTGGCTACACCTTC
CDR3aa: CASNQGARGGYTF

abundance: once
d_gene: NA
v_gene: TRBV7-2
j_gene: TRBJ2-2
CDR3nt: TGTGCCAGCACCCGGGGGGCATCAAACACCGGGGAGCTGTTTTTT
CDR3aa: CASTRGASNTGELFF

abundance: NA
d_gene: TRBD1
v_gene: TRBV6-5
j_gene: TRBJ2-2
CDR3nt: TGTGCCAGCAGCGGGACAGGGGGCCGCGGGGAGCTGTTTTTT
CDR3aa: CASSGTGGRGELFF

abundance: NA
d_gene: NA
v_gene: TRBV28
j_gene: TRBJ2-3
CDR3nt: TGTGCCAGCAGTCCGACGACTAGAGATACGCAGTATTTT
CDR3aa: CASSPTTRDTQYF

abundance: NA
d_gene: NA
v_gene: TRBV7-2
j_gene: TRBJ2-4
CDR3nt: TGTGCCAGCAGCTCCTTAGACATTCAGTACTTC
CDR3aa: CASSSLDIQYF

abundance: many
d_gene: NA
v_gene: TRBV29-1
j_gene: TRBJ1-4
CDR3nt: TGCAGCCCGCCGGGCCTTAGGCGTCTGTTTTTT
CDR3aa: CSPPGLRRLFF

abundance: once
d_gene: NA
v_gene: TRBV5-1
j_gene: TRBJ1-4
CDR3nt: TGCGCCAGCAGCTTGGGAGATTACAATGAAAAACTGTTTTTT
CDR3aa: CASSLGDYNEKLFF

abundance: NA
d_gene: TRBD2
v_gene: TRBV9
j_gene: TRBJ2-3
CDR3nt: TGTGCCAGCAGCGTATCAAGCGGGAGGGTGGAAGATACGCAGTATTTT
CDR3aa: CASSVSSGRVEDTQYF

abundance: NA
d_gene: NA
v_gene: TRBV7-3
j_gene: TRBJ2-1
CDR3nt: TGTGCCAGCAGCTCCTCCCTAGCTCCCTCCTACAATGAGCAGTTCTTC
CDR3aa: CASSSSLAPSYNEQFF

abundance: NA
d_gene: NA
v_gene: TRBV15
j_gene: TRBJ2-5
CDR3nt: TGTGCCACCAGCAGAGATCTGGGACCCCTCGAGACCCAGTACTTC
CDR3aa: CATSRDLGPLETQYF

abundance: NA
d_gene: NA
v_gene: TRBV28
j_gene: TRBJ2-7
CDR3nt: TGTGCCAGCAGTTTATTGTGGGGGGAGCAGTACTTC
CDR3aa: CASSLLWGEQYF

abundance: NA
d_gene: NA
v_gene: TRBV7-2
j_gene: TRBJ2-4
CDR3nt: TGTGCCAGCAGTACTCAGGGGACACGGGCCAAAAACATTCAGTACTTC
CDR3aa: CASSTQGTRAKNIQYF

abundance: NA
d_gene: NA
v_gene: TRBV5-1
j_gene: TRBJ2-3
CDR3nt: TGCGCCAGCAGCTTGGGTGGGGGCACAGATACGCAGTATTTT
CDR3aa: CASSLGGGTDTQYF

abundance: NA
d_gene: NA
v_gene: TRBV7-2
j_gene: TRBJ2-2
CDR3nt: TGTGCCAGCAGCATGGACTCCCCAGGCGGGGAGCTGTTTTTT
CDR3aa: CASSMDSPGGELFF

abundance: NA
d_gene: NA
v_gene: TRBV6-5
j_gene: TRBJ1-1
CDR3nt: TGTGCCAGCAGTTACTCGAGAAGGGGGGCTGAAGCTTTCTTT
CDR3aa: CASSYSRRGAEAFF